The rows below give T cell receptor beta chains drawn from one sample of a study of blood T cells in healthy people across ages. MiXCR, applied by TCRdb to the 5' RACE reads, yields one record per CDR3 protein. Among about 900,000 distinct CDR3 sequences, about 48% were seen once, and the ten largest hold about an eighth. The sample taken for sequencing was blood. These TCRs come from a man aged 25 to 40 in good health. The conserved cysteine and the conserved F or W are not part of the CDR3 here. D genes are given only for firm matches.

D	V	J	CDR3
.	TRBV3-1	TRBJ2-5	ASSPGLGRSSRDQETQY
TRBD1	TRBV5-1	TRBJ1-2	ASSLEQGAWGYT
.	TRBV28	TRBJ2-6	ASSLGHASGANVLT
TRBD1	TRBV2	TRBJ1-5	ASSLRLQGGFQPQH
.	TRBV15	TRBJ1-2	ATSVSGHPLGYT
.	TRBV7-2	TRBJ2-1	ASSFNPGLTYNEQF
.	TRBV5-1	TRBJ2-7	ASSLGRTATYEQY
.	TRBV4-2	TRBJ2-4	ASSLQGGQAKNIQY
TRBD2	TRBV3-1	TRBJ2-5	ASSPFTSGGASETQY
.	TRBV29-1	TRBJ1-3	SVYPDSGNTIY
.	TRBV4-2	TRBJ1-2	ASSHPEGANYGYT
TRBD2	TRBV10-3	TRBJ2-4	AISGLAGGLGEQY
.	TRBV30	TRBJ2-7	AQGKTDYNEQY
.	TRBV7-2	TRBJ2-1	ASSLANGNNEQF
TRBD1	TRBV4-3	TRBJ2-3	ASSQDIGQGTDTQY
TRBD1	TRBV6-5	TRBJ1-2	ASSESSGGCGYT
.	TRBV12-3/TRBV12-4	TRBJ2-3	ASSMNGADTQY
.	TRBV7-3	TRBJ1-5	ASSLRTGPGSDVSNQPQH
.	TRBV7-3	TRBJ2-2	ASSPGVSGELF
.	TRBV20-1	TRBJ1-1	SVGGSENTEAF
.	TRBV24-1	.	ATSDSSETQY
.	TRBV29-1	TRBJ2-1	SVELVDYNEQF
TRBD1	TRBV20-1	TRBJ1-2	SVATGSFGSGYT
.	TRBV7-2	TRBJ2-5	ASNPSAVQETQY
.	TRBV4-2	TRBJ2-1	ASSQDQTGYNEQF
.	TRBV4-1	TRBJ1-4	ASSQDRGGYEKLF
TRBD1	TRBV5-1	TRBJ1-1	ASSLSLRDRGGLSTEAF
.	TRBV28	TRBJ1-3	ATLHDSGNTIY
.	TRBV6-6	TRBJ2-2	ASSPRVLMGELF
TRBD2	TRBV5-1	TRBJ2-1	ASSPGLAGTGSYNEQF
.	TRBV9	TRBJ2-1	ASSEAPSDNEQF
.	TRBV5-1	TRBJ2-7	ASRTLGETYEQY
.	TRBV30	TRBJ2-3	AWGTDTQY
.	TRBV27	TRBJ2-7	ASSVNMGAPYEQY
.	TRBV7-2	TRBJ1-1	ASSPSRVDTEAF
TRBD1	TRBV28	.	ASRAPSTGESNIQY
.	TRBV5-1	TRBJ2-5	ASSLPRQQETQY
.	TRBV10-3	TRBJ2-1	AISESGRVDYEQF
.	TRBV20-1	.	SAGGRVDEQY
TRBD2	TRBV27	.	ASSFLESGAPYEQY
TRBD1	TRBV20-1	TRBJ2-5	SAPVTGLETQY
.	TRBV3-1	TRBJ1-1	ASSQGGQLMNTEAF
.	TRBV10-3	TRBJ2-1	AGGNNEQF
TRBD1	TRBV12-3/TRBV12-4	TRBJ2-1	ASRTGGAYNEQF
.	TRBV7-2	TRBJ1-1	ASSTEHRGTEAF